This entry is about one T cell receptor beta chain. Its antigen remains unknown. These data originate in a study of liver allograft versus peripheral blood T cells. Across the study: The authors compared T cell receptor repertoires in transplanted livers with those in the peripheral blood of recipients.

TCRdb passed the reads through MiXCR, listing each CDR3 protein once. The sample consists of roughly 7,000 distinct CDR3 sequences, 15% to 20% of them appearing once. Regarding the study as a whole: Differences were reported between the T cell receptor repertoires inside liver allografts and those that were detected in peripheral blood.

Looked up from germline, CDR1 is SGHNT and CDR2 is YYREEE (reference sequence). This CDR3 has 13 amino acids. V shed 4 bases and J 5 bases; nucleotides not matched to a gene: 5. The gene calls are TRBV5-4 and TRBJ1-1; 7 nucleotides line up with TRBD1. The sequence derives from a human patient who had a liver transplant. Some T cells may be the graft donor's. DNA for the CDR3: TGTGCCAGCAGCATTTCCAGGGGGACTGAAGCTTTCTTT. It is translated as CASSISRGTEAFF.